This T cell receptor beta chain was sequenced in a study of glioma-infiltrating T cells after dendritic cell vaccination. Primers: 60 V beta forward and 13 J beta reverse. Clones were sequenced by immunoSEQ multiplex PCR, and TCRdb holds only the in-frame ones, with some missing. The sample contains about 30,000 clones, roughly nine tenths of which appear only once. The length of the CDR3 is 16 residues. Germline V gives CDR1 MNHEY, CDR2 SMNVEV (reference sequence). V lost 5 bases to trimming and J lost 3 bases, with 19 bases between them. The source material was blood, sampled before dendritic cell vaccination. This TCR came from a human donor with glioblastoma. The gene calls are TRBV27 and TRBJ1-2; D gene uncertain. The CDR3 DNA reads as TGTGCCAGCAGTCTAGGTTTGGCAGAACCTTACTATGGCTACACCTTC. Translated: CASSLGLAEPYYGYTF.